Presented here are 10 T cell receptor beta chains from one specimen sequenced in a study of monozygotic twins with inflammatory bowel disease. Each CDR3 protein gets one entry in TCRdb, which reprocessed the 5' RACE reads and gives no DNA. Its table records 70,000 to 95,000 distinct CDR3 sequences. Sequenced sample: blood. The receptors originated from a human donor with ulcerative colitis or Crohn's disease, or a healthy co-twin of an affected twin (not recorded which).

CDR3 amino acids: CASSSAPPGLSYYEQYF. The chain employs TRBV6-5 and TRBJ2-7; TCRdb proposes TRBD2, but this gene call is untestable without DNA. This CDR3 has 17 residues. CDR1 is MNHEY and CDR2 is SVGAGI in the germline V gene.

The chain couples TRBV20-1 to TRBJ2-5; TCRdb's D call of TRBD2 is untestable without DNA. The CDR3 runs to 16 residues. The germline V gene has CDR1 DFQATT and CDR2 SNEGSKA (reference sequence). CDR3 loop: CSARVTSGGVFETQYF.

The J gene is TRBJ1-6, the V gene TRBV20-1. The CDR3 has 13 residues. CDR1 is DFQATT, CDR2 SNEGSKA, per germline (reference sequence). The CDR3 region is CSARVEGVSPLHF.

This chain links TRBV20-1 with TRBJ1-6; TCRdb lists TRBD1, though no DNA is available to test this call. There are 17 residues in the CDR3. The germline V gene encodes CDR1 DFQATT and CDR2 SNEGSKA (reference sequence). The CDR3 reads CSARDHEGALYNSPLHF.

The chain combines TRBV20-1 with TRBJ2-3. The CDR3 loop spans 14 amino acids. CDR1 is DFQATT and CDR2 is SNEGSKA in the germline V gene (reference sequence). This CDR3 reads CSARESTSTDTQYF.

The chain employs TRBV5-1 and TRBJ2-1. CDR1 and CDR2 from the germline V gene are SGHRS and YFSETQ. This CDR3 is built from 13 residues. CDR3 residues: CASSLEESNEQFF.

The rearrangement uses TRBV5-1 and TRBJ1-2. The CDR3 extends over 14 amino acids. Germline CDR1 SGHRS, CDR2 YFSETQ. CDR3 sequence reads: CASTEVLGGGGYTF.

This clonotype is labeled medium-sized based on frequency. This chain links TRBV5-6 with TRBJ1-5; TCRdb returns TRBD1, unconfirmable since there is no DNA. Looked up from germline, CDR1 is SGHDT and CDR2 is YYEEEE. The CDR3 contains 15 residues. The CDR3 reads CASSTGTGTGQPQHF.

The rearrangement uses TRBV20-1 and TRBJ1-1; TCRdb returns TRBD1, unconfirmable since there is no DNA. The length of the CDR3 is 12 residues. Looked up from germline, CDR1 is DFQATT and CDR2 is SNEGSKA (reference sequence). The CDR3 spells CSARGTGAEAFF.

V gene TRBV20-1 combines with J gene TRBJ2-7; the TCRdb D gene call, TRBD1, has no DNA to confirm it. The CDR3 is 15 residues long. In germline, CDR1 is DFQATT, CDR2 SNEGSKA (reference sequence). CDR3 residues: CSASTWQGTTYEQYF.